This T cell receptor (beta chain) was obtained from a study of somatic mutations in cytotoxic T cells in rheumatoid arthritis. Study at large: The researchers flow-sorted some T-cell populations stained with V beta antibodies and got nearly 100% purity, and these included V beta1+ cells sequenced for TCRB.

The data were produced by immunoSEQ multiplex PCR, yet TCRdb's version contains in-frame clones alone and is incomplete. The sample lists about 19,000 clones; 85% were seen once. V dropped 0 bases and J dropped 8 bases, with 14 bases sitting between them. The germline CDR1 and CDR2 sequences are SGHDN and FVKESK. The CDR3 extends over 16 amino acids. The chain employs TRBV14 and TRBJ1-6; possibly TRBD1 for D (5 bases). The receptor comes from a woman between 40 and 55 years old with rheumatoid arthritis. Sequencing input: CD8+ T cells sorted from blood. This chain's CDR3 is CASSQDTGSAHSPLHF. DNA of the CDR3: TGTGCCAGCAGCCAAGACACAGGCTCGGCCCATTCACCCCTCCACTTT.